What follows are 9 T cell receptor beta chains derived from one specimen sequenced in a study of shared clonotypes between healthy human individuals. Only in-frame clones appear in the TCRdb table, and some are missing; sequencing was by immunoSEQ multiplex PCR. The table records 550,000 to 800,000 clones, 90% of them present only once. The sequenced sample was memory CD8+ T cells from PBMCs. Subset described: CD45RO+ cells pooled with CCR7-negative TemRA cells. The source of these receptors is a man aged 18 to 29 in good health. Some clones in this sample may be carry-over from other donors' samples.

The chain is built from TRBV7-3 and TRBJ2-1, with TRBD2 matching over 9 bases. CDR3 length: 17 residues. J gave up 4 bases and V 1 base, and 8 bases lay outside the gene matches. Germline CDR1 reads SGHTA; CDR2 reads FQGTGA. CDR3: CASSLNGLAYTYNEQFF. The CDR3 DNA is TGTGCCAGCAGCTTAAATGGACTAGCGTACACGTACAATGAGCAGTTCTTC. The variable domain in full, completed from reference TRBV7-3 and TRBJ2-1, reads GAGVSQTPSNKVTEKGKYVELRCDPISGHTALYWYRQSLGQGPEFLIYFQGTGAADDSGLPNDRFFAVRPEGSVSTLKIQRTERGDSAVYLCASSLNGLAYTYNEQFFGPGTRLTVL.

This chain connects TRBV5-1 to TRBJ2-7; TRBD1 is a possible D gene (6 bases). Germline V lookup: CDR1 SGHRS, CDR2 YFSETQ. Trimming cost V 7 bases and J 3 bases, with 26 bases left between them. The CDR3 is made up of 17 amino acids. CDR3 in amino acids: CASAEVGHLPFDYEQYF. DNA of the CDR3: TGCGCCAGCGCGGAAGTGGGACACCTTCCATTCGACTACGAGCAGTACTTC.

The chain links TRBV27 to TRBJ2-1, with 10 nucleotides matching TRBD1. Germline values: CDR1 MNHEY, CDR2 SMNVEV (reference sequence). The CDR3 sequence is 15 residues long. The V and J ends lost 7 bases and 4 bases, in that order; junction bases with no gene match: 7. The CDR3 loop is CASTGQGVVYNEQFF. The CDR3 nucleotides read TGTGCCAGCACCGGACAGGGGGTGGTTTACAATGAGCAGTTCTTC.

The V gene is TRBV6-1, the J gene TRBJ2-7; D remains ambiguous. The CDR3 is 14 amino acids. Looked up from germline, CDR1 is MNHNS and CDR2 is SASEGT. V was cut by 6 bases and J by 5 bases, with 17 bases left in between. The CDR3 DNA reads TGTGCCAGCAGAGAGCACCGGGCGGTCCACGAGCAGTACTTC. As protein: CASREHRAVHEQYF.

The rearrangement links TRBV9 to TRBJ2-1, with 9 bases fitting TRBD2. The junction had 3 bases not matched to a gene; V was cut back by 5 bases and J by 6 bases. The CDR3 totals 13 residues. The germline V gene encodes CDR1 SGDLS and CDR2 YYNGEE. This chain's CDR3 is CASRAGGSNEQFF. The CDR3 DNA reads TGTGCCAGCAGAGCGGGAGGTAGCAATGAGCAGTTCTTC.

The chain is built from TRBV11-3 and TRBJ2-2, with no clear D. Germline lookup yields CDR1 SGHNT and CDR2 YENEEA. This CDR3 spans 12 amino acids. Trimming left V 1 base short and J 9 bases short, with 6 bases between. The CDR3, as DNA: TGTGCCAGCAGCTTAGGGTCCAGGGAGCTGTTTTTT. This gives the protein CASSLGSRELFF. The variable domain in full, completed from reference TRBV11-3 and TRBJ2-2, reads EAGVVQSPRYKIIEKKQPVAFWCNPISGHNTLYWYLQNLGQGPELLIRYENEEAVDDSQLPKDRFSAERLKGVDSTLKIQPAELGDSAVYLCASSLGSRELFFGEGSRLTVL.

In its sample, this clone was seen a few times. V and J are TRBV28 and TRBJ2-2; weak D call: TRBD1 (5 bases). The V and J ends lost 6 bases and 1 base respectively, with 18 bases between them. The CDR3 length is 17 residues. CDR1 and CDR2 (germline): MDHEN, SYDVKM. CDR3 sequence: CASSLMGQEMNTGELFF. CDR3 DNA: TGTGCCAGCAGCCTCATGGGGCAGGAGATGAACACCGGGGAGCTGTTTTTT. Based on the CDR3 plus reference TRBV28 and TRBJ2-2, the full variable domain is DVKVTQSSRYLVKRTGEKVFLECVQDMDHENMFWYRQDPGLGLRLIYFSYDVKMKEKGDIPEGYSVSREKKERFSLILESASTNQTSMYLCASSLMGQEMNTGELFFGEGSRLTVL.

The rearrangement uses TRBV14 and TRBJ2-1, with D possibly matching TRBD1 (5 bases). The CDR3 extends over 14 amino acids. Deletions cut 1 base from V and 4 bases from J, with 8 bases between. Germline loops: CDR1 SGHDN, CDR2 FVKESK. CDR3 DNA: TGTGCCAGCAGCCAAGCCAGGGTATACAATGAGCAGTTCTTC. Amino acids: CASSQARVYNEQFF. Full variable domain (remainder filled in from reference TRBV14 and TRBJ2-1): EAGVTQFPSHSVIEKGQTVTLRCDPISGHDNLYWYRRVMGKEIKFLLHFVKESKQDESGMPNNRFLAERTGGTYSTLKVQPAELEDSGVYFCASSQARVYNEQFFGPGTRLTVL.

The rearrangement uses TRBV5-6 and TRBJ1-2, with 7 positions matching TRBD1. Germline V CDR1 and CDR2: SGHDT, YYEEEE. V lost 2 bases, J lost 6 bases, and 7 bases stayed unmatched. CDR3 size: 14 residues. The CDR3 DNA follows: TGTGCCAGCAGCTTCCTGACAGGGTCGGATGGCTACACCTTC. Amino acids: CASSFLTGSDGYTF. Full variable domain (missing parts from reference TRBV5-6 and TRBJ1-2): DAGVTQSPTHLIKTRGQQVTLRCSPKSGHDTVSWYQQALGQGPQFIFQYYEEEERQRGNFPDRFSGHQFPNYSSELNVNALLLGDSALYLCASSFLTGSDGYTFGSGTRLTVV.